A selection of T cell receptor beta chains follows, all from one sample in a study of blood T cell repertoires in COVID-19. Repertoires were generated with immunoSEQ multiplex PCR, while TCRdb's copy carries only in-frame clones and drops some. This sample has about 130,000 clones; around 85% occur once, and the top ten carry roughly 3%. Sequences were obtained from peripheral blood. The receptors stem from an elderly woman with COVID-19, enrolled during active disease. Each CDR3 is given with its conserved first and last residue. Fields, in order: CDR3 length, V gene, clone size, CDR3 protein. Some rows mark clone size as missing; the rest say once, few, many or name a class of expanded clone.

CDR3 length: 14
V gene: TRBV7-9
clone size: once
CDR3 protein: CASSRSGVGNEQFF

CDR3 length: 15
V gene: TRBV28
clone size: .
CDR3 protein: CASSLGTGEWETQYF

CDR3 length: 16
V gene: TRBV15
clone size: .
CDR3 protein: CATSRGGTSGYGEQFF

CDR3 length: 15
V gene: TRBV19
clone size: .
CDR3 protein: CASSTFRGEGYGYTF

CDR3 length: 15
V gene: TRBV4-3
clone size: few
CDR3 protein: CASSPDRGYDTEAFF

CDR3 length: 14
V gene: TRBV6-5
clone size: few
CDR3 protein: CASRPESRESEQYF

CDR3 length: 16
V gene: TRBV18
clone size: .
CDR3 protein: CASTSSGTSGHNEQFF

CDR3 length: 14
V gene: TRBV2
clone size: .
CDR3 protein: CASTIGGLFYEQYF

CDR3 length: 15
V gene: TRBV4-2
clone size: .
CDR3 protein: CASSQEASGSDEQYF

CDR3 length: 18
V gene: TRBV28
clone size: few
CDR3 protein: CASVRIGQASGSNQPQHF

CDR3 length: 13
V gene: TRBV6-5
clone size: .
CDR3 protein: CASGSMGLTEAFF

CDR3 length: 15
V gene: TRBV7-6
clone size: once
CDR3 protein: CASSTGLAYTGELFF

CDR3 length: 14
V gene: TRBV10-3
clone size: .
CDR3 protein: CAISVRQAATEAFF

CDR3 length: 16
V gene: TRBV28
clone size: .
CDR3 protein: CASKVFRNPFNYGYTF

CDR3 length: 11
V gene: TRBV7-8
clone size: once
CDR3 protein: CASSPGTEAFF

CDR3 length: 13
V gene: TRBV7-2
clone size: once
CDR3 protein: CASSSQEYYEQYF

CDR3 length: 14
V gene: TRBV18
clone size: .
CDR3 protein: CASSGPGGGSEQYF

CDR3 length: 16
V gene: TRBV2
clone size: .
CDR3 protein: CASNSPLGLAMDTQYF

CDR3 length: 13
V gene: TRBV6-5
clone size: .
CDR3 protein: CASSYRGSYEQYF

CDR3 length: 14
V gene: TRBV19
clone size: .
CDR3 protein: CASRMGQTANEQFF

CDR3 length: 16
V gene: TRBV6-5
clone size: .
CDR3 protein: CASSYNLLADYNEQFF

CDR3 length: 15
V gene: TRBV5-1
clone size: .
CDR3 protein: CASSLGQVGTGELFF

CDR3 length: 13
V gene: TRBV10-3
clone size: .
CDR3 protein: CAISDRPNYGYTF

CDR3 length: 8
V gene: TRBV20-1
clone size: .
CDR3 protein: CSATAGGF

CDR3 length: 13
V gene: TRBV9
clone size: .
CDR3 protein: CASSVGRGYSYTF

CDR3 length: 12
V gene: TRBV5-8
clone size: few
CDR3 protein: CASSETGNMLVF

CDR3 length: 16
V gene: TRBV10-3
clone size: .
CDR3 protein: CAISEAGARSGNTIYF